Listed below are T cell receptor beta chains from one sample, sequenced in a study of blood T cell repertoires in COVID-19. Sequencing was performed with immunoSEQ multiplex PCR; in TCRdb, only in-frame clones are kept and a portion is missing. The sample lists approximately 300,000 clones, 80% to 90% occurring once. The source material was PBMCs or T cells enriched from blood (not recorded which). The receptors shown here come from a woman between 18 and 30 years old who had recovered from COVID-19. The CDR3 runs from the conserved cysteine through the conserved F or W. Fields, in order: CDR3 protein, CDR3 DNA, V gene, clone size, D gene, J gene. D genes are given only for firm matches. Clone size is not always given. Where it is, it says once, few, many or a class for expanded clones.

CDR3 protein: CASSLWVADTGELFF; CDR3 DNA: TGTGCCAGCAGTTTATGGGTAGCAGACACCGGGGAGCTGTTTTTT; V gene: TRBV28; clone size: -; D gene: -; J gene: TRBJ2-2
CDR3 protein: CASSLFRGEQFF; CDR3 DNA: TGTGCCAGCAGCTTATTTCGCGGTGAGCAGTTCTTC; V gene: TRBV7-9; clone size: once; D gene: -; J gene: TRBJ2-1
CDR3 protein: CASSSPGMNTEAFF; CDR3 DNA: TGTGCCAGCAGCTCCCCCGGGATGAACACTGAAGCTTTCTTT; V gene: TRBV7-9; clone size: -; D gene: -; J gene: TRBJ1-1
CDR3 protein: CAWRLRGTEINTEAFF; CDR3 DNA: TGTGCCTGGAGGCTTCGGGGGACAGAGATTAACACTGAAGCTTTCTTT; V gene: TRBV30; clone size: -; D gene: TRBD1; J gene: TRBJ1-1
CDR3 protein: CASTTSGAYTQYF; CDR3 DNA: TGTGCCAGTACGACTAGCGGGGCTTATACGCAGTATTTT; V gene: TRBV19; clone size: -; D gene: TRBD2; J gene: TRBJ2-3
CDR3 protein: CASSRSGNQETQYF; CDR3 DNA: TGCGCCAGCAGCCGGAGCGGGAACCAAGAGACCCAGTACTTC; V gene: TRBV5-1; clone size: -; D gene: TRBD2; J gene: TRBJ2-5
CDR3 protein: CASSWTGTSNQPQHF; CDR3 DNA: TGTGCCAGCAGTTGGACAGGGACTAGCAATCAGCCCCAGCATTTT; V gene: TRBV6-5; clone size: -; D gene: TRBD1; J gene: TRBJ1-5
CDR3 protein: CASSFRTGGPTNEKLFF; CDR3 DNA: TGTGCCAGCAGCTTTCGGACAGGGGGTCCTACTAATGAAAAACTGTTTTTT; V gene: TRBV5-8; clone size: -; D gene: TRBD1; J gene: TRBJ1-4
CDR3 protein: CASSLALKETQYF; CDR3 DNA: TGCGCCAGCAGCCTAGCCCTAAAAGAGACCCAGTACTTC; V gene: TRBV5-1; clone size: -; D gene: -; J gene: TRBJ2-5
CDR3 protein: CASSYTSGGQETQYF; CDR3 DNA: TGTGCCAGCAGTTACACTAGCGGGGGCCAAGAGACCCAGTACTTC; V gene: TRBV6-5; clone size: -; D gene: TRBD2; J gene: TRBJ2-5
CDR3 protein: CASSHRAGDAETQYF; CDR3 DNA: TGTGCCAGCAGCCATCGAGCGGGAGATGCAGAGACCCAGTACTTC; V gene: TRBV4-2; clone size: once; D gene: TRBD2; J gene: TRBJ2-5
CDR3 protein: CASSPSGENTEAFF; CDR3 DNA: TGCGCCAGCAGCCCCTCAGGGGAGAACACTGAAGCTTTCTTT; V gene: TRBV4-1; clone size: few; D gene: -; J gene: TRBJ1-1
CDR3 protein: CASSQGQGNQPQHF; CDR3 DNA: TGCGCCAGCAGCCAAGGACAGGGCAATCAGCCCCAGCATTTT; V gene: TRBV4-1; clone size: -; D gene: -; J gene: TRBJ1-5
CDR3 protein: CASSEGGLATDTQYF; CDR3 DNA: TGTGCCAGCAGTGAGGGGGGACTAGCCACAGATACGCAGTATTTT; V gene: TRBV25-1; clone size: -; D gene: TRBD2; J gene: TRBJ2-3
CDR3 protein: CASSHSHEQYF; CDR3 DNA: TGTGCCAGCAGCCACAGCCACGAGCAGTACTTC; V gene: TRBV7-9; clone size: -; D gene: -; J gene: TRBJ2-7
CDR3 protein: CASSHSGDSNYGYTF; CDR3 DNA: TGCGCCAGCAGCCATTCAGGGGACAGCAACTATGGCTACACCTTC; V gene: TRBV5-1; clone size: -; D gene: TRBD1; J gene: TRBJ1-2
CDR3 protein: CASSPGTGVYAFF; CDR3 DNA: TGTGCCAGCAGCCCCGGGACAGGGGTGTATGCTTTCTTT; V gene: TRBV5-6; clone size: few; D gene: TRBD1; J gene: TRBJ1-1
CDR3 protein: CASSPQWRGYDSPLHF; CDR3 DNA: TGCGCCAGCAGCCCCCAGTGGCGGGGCTACGATTCACCCCTCCACTTT; V gene: TRBV4-1; clone size: -; D gene: -; J gene: TRBJ1-6
CDR3 protein: CASSFAGVSPNTEAFF; CDR3 DNA: TGTGCCAGCAGCTTCGCAGGGGTCAGCCCGAACACTGAAGCTTTCTTT; V gene: TRBV7-9; clone size: -; D gene: -; J gene: TRBJ1-1
CDR3 protein: CASSQRYRDRGRTEAFF; CDR3 DNA: TGCGCCAGCAGCCAGAGATACCGGGACAGGGGGCGAACTGAAGCTTTCTTT; V gene: TRBV4-1; clone size: -; D gene: TRBD1; J gene: TRBJ1-1
CDR3 protein: CASSFQNYGYTF; CDR3 DNA: TGTGCCAGCAGCTTCCAGAACTATGGCTACACCTTC; V gene: TRBV11-2; clone size: -; D gene: -; J gene: TRBJ1-2
CDR3 protein: CASSSGSSYNEQFF; CDR3 DNA: TGTGCCAGCAGTTCCGGGAGCTCCTACAATGAGCAGTTCTTC; V gene: TRBV27; clone size: -; D gene: -; J gene: TRBJ2-1
CDR3 protein: CASSLRPGSTEAFF; CDR3 DNA: TGTGCCAGCAGTTTACGGCCGGGATCCACTGAAGCTTTCTTT; V gene: TRBV27; clone size: -; D gene: -; J gene: TRBJ1-1
CDR3 protein: CASSYSIQGNSPLHF; CDR3 DNA: TGTGCCAGCAGTTACTCGATCCAGGGAAATTCACCCCTCCACTTT; V gene: TRBV6-5; clone size: -; D gene: -; J gene: TRBJ1-6
CDR3 protein: CAWSVGTGAQVGQPQHF; CDR3 DNA: TGTGCCTGGAGTGTAGGAACAGGGGCACAGGTAGGACAGCCCCAGCATTTT; V gene: TRBV30; clone size: -; D gene: TRBD1; J gene: TRBJ1-5
CDR3 protein: CASSSQGENYGYTF; CDR3 DNA: TGTGCCAGCAGTTCACAGGGGGAAAACTATGGCTACACCTTC; V gene: TRBV2; clone size: -; D gene: TRBD1; J gene: TRBJ1-2
CDR3 protein: CASSHRAYEQYF; CDR3 DNA: TGCGCCAGCAGCCACAGGGCCTACGAGCAGTACTTC; V gene: TRBV4-1; clone size: -; D gene: -; J gene: TRBJ2-7
CDR3 protein: CASSTGTGNEQYF; CDR3 DNA: TGTGCTAGCAGCACGGGGACAGGGAACGAGCAGTACTTC; V gene: TRBV7-7; clone size: -; D gene: TRBD1; J gene: TRBJ2-7
CDR3 protein: CASSVAGGLNQPQHF; CDR3 DNA: TGTGCCAGCAGCGTCGCAGGGGGCTTGAATCAGCCCCAGCATTTT; V gene: TRBV9; clone size: -; D gene: TRBD1; J gene: TRBJ1-5
CDR3 protein: CSVEDPDLAGTDTQYF; CDR3 DNA: TGCAGCGTTGAAGATCCCGACCTGGCGGGAACAGATACGCAGTATTTT; V gene: TRBV29-1; clone size: once; D gene: -; J gene: TRBJ2-3
CDR3 protein: CASSIGTGVGYGYTF; CDR3 DNA: TGTGCCAGTAGTATCGGGACAGGGGTTGGCTATGGCTACACCTTC; V gene: TRBV19; clone size: -; D gene: TRBD1; J gene: TRBJ1-2
CDR3 protein: CASSLRHHRGRNTEAFF; CDR3 DNA: TGTGCCAGCAGCTTACGTCACCACAGGGGGCGAAACACTGAAGCTTTCTTT; V gene: TRBV7-8; clone size: -; D gene: TRBD1; J gene: TRBJ1-1
CDR3 protein: CASSPAARGRTDTQYF; CDR3 DNA: TGTGCCAGCTCACCGGCAGCCAGGGGGCGCACAGATACGCAGTATTTT; V gene: TRBV18; clone size: -; D gene: TRBD1; J gene: TRBJ2-3
CDR3 protein: CASSLTGGKLFF; CDR3 DNA: TGTGCCAGCAGTTTGACAGGGGGCAAACTGTTTTTT; V gene: TRBV27; clone size: -; D gene: TRBD1; J gene: TRBJ1-4
CDR3 protein: CASSPGQVSSYNEQFF; CDR3 DNA: TGTGCCAGCAGTCCCGGACAGGTTAGCTCCTACAATGAGCAGTTCTTC; V gene: TRBV5-8; clone size: -; D gene: TRBD1; J gene: TRBJ2-1
CDR3 protein: CASSLETGATNEKLFF; CDR3 DNA: TGCGCCAGCAGCTTGGAAACAGGGGCAACTAATGAAAAACTGTTTTTT; V gene: TRBV5-1; clone size: -; D gene: TRBD1; J gene: TRBJ1-4
CDR3 protein: CASSIAGEYTGELFF; CDR3 DNA: TGTGCCAGCAGCATAGCGGGAGAGTACACCGGGGAGCTGTTTTTT; V gene: TRBV7-9; clone size: -; D gene: TRBD2; J gene: TRBJ2-2
CDR3 protein: CASSPSRGNTEAFF; CDR3 DNA: TGTGCCAGCAGTCCCTCACGGGGGAACACTGAAGCTTTCTTT; V gene: TRBV27; clone size: -; D gene: -; J gene: TRBJ1-1
CDR3 protein: CASTGRQETQYF; CDR3 DNA: TGTGCCAGCACGGGGAGACAAGAGACCCAGTACTTC; V gene: TRBV2; clone size: -; D gene: -; J gene: TRBJ2-5
CDR3 protein: CATLKGHAPFEQFF; CDR3 DNA: TGTGCCACCCTTAAGGGACACGCCCCGTTTGAGCAGTTCTTC; V gene: TRBV19; clone size: once; D gene: -; J gene: TRBJ2-1
CDR3 protein: CATSSTSGGATDTQYF; CDR3 DNA: TGTGCCACCAGCAGTACTAGCGGGGGGGCCACAGATACGCAGTATTTT; V gene: TRBV15; clone size: -; D gene: TRBD2; J gene: TRBJ2-3
CDR3 protein: CASSPRVAGGPHNEQFF; CDR3 DNA: TGTGCCAGCTCACCACGAGTCGCGGGGGGACCCCATAATGAGCAGTTCTTC; V gene: TRBV18; clone size: -; D gene: TRBD2; J gene: TRBJ2-1
CDR3 protein: CASSLTGIMNTEAFF; CDR3 DNA: TGTGCCAGCAGCTTAACAGGGATAATGAACACTGAAGCTTTCTTT; V gene: TRBV7-2; clone size: -; D gene: -; J gene: TRBJ1-1
CDR3 protein: CASSPRPGTTGELFF; CDR3 DNA: TGTGCCAGCAGCCCGCGACCGGGTACCACCGGGGAGCTGTTTTTT; V gene: TRBV5-8; clone size: -; D gene: -; J gene: TRBJ2-2
CDR3 protein: CASSQTGPNTEAFF; CDR3 DNA: TGCGCCAGCAGCCAAACAGGGCCTAACACTGAAGCTTTCTTT; V gene: TRBV4-1; clone size: -; D gene: -; J gene: TRBJ1-1
CDR3 protein: CASSEVQGYDSPLHF; CDR3 DNA: TGTGCCAGCAGTGAAGTTCAGGGTTATGATTCACCCCTCCACTTT; V gene: TRBV6-1; clone size: -; D gene: -; J gene: TRBJ1-6
CDR3 protein: CASRTGGDTEAFF; CDR3 DNA: TGTGCCAGCAGGACCGGAGGGGACACTGAAGCTTTCTTT; V gene: TRBV7-3; clone size: -; D gene: -; J gene: TRBJ1-1
CDR3 protein: CASSMTGQSYNEQFF; CDR3 DNA: TGTGCCAGCAGCATGACTGGACAAAGCTACAATGAGCAGTTCTTC; V gene: TRBV5-5; clone size: -; D gene: -; J gene: TRBJ2-1
CDR3 protein: CASSPLLRTSYNEQFF; CDR3 DNA: TGTGCCAGCTCACCTCTTCTACGAACCTCCTACAATGAGCAGTTCTTC; V gene: TRBV18; clone size: -; D gene: -; J gene: TRBJ2-1
CDR3 protein: CASSSTGTGALNGYTF; CDR3 DNA: TGTGCCAGCAGTAGTACTGGGACAGGTGCGTTGAATGGCTACACCTTC; V gene: TRBV2; clone size: -; D gene: TRBD1; J gene: TRBJ1-2
CDR3 protein: CASNGQGDQPQHF; CDR3 DNA: TGTGCCAGCAACGGACAGGGGGACCAGCCCCAGCATTTT; V gene: TRBV7-9; clone size: -; D gene: TRBD1; J gene: TRBJ1-5